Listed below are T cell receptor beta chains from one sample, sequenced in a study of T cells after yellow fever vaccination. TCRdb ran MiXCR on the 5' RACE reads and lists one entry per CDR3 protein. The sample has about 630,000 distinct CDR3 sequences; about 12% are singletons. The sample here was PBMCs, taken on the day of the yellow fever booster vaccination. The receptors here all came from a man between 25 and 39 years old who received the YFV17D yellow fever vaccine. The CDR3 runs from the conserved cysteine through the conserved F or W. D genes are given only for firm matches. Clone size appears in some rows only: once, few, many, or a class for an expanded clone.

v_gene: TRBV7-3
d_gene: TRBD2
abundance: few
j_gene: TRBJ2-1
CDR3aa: CASSVTGTSGRPKDNEQFF
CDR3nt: TGTGCCAGCAGCGTTACCGGGACTAGCGGGAGGCCCAAGGACAATGAGCAGTTCTTC

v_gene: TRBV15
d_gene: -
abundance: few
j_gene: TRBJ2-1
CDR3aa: CATSTRQAGEQFF
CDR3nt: TGTGCCACCAGCACCCGACAGGCTGGTGAGCAGTTCTTC

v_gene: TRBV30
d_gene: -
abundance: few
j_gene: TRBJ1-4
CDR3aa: CAWRSPGTVNEKLFF
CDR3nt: TGTGCCTGGAGGTCTCCGGGAACAGTTAATGAAAAACTGTTTTTT

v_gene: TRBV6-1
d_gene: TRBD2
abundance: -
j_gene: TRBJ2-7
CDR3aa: CASSPRTSGSTEQYF
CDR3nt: TGTGCCAGCAGTCCCCGGACTAGCGGGAGTACCGAGCAGTACTTC

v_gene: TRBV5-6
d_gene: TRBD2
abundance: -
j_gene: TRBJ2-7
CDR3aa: CASSGLAGGRREQYF
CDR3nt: TGTGCCAGCAGTGGTCTAGCGGGAGGGCGGCGGGAGCAGTACTTC

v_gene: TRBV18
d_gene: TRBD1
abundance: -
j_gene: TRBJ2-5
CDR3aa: CASSPRTGSTENQYF
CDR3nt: TGTGCCAGCTCACCCCGGACAGGGTCGACAGAGAACCAGTACTTC

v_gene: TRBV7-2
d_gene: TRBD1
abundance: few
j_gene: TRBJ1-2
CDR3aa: CASTPGQGVYGYTF
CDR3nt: TGTGCCAGCACCCCGGGACAGGGGGTCTATGGCTACACCTTC

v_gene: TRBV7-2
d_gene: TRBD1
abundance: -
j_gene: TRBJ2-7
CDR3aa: CASTGTGTFYEQYF
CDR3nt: TGTGCCAGTACCGGGACAGGGACTTTCTACGAGCAGTACTTC

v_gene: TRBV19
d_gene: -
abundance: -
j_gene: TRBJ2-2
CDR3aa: CASRPPRTSNTGELFF
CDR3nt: TGTGCCAGTCGTCCCCCCCGGACATCGAACACCGGGGAGCTGTTTTTT

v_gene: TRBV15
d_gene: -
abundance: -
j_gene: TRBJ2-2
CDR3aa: CATSTLTGSNTGELFF
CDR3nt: TGTGCCACCAGCACCTTGACAGGCTCGAACACCGGGGAGCTGTTTTTT

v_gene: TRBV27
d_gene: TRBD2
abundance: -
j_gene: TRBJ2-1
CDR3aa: CASSLLAGYQQFF
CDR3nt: TGTGCCAGCAGTTTACTAGCGGGATATCAGCAGTTCTTC

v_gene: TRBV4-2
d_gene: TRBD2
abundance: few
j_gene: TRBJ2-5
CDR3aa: CASSQGETSGGQKETQYF
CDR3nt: TGTGCCAGCAGCCAAGGAGAAACCAGCGGGGGCCAAAAAGAGACCCAGTACTTC

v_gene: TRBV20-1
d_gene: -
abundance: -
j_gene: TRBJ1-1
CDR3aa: CSASKLGPNTEAFF
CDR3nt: TGCAGTGCTAGTAAATTAGGGCCGAACACTGAAGCTTTCTTT

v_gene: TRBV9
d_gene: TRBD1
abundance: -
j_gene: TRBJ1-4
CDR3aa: CASSAGQVNEKLFF
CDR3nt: TGTGCCAGCAGCGCCGGACAGGTTAATGAAAAACTGTTTTTT

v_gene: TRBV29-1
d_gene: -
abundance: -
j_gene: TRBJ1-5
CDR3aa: CSVEGSGNQPQHF
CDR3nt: TGCAGCGTTGAGGGTAGCGGCAATCAGCCCCAGCATTTT

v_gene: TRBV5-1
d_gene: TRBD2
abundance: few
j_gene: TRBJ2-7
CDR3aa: CASSQTSGRPYEQYF
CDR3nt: TGCGCCAGCAGTCAGACTAGCGGGAGACCCTACGAGCAGTACTTC

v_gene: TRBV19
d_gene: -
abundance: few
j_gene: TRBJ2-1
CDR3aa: CAGLQDNEQFF
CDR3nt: TGTGCCGGTCTACAGGACAATGAGCAGTTCTTC

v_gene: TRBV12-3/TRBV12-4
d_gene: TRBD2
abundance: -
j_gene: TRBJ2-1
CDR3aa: CASSLSGLGSYNEQFF
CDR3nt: TGTGCCAGCAGTTTAAGTGGACTAGGAAGCTACAATGAGCAGTTCTTC

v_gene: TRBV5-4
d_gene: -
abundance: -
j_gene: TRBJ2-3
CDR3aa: CASSTSKGDTQYF
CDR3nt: TGTGCCAGCAGCACTTCAAAAGGAGATACGCAGTATTTT

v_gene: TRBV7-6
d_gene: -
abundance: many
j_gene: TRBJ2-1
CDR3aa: CASSLQANEQFF
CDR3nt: TGTGCCAGCAGCTTACAGGCCAATGAGCAGTTCTTC

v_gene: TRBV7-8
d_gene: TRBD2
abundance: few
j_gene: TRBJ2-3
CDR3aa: CASSFRLAGGPATQYF
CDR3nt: TGTGCCAGCAGCTTTAGACTAGCGGGAGGGCCTGCTACGCAGTATTTT

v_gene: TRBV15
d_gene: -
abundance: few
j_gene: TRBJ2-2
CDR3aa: CATSRDANTGELFF
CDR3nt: TGTGCCACCAGCAGAGATGCAAACACCGGGGAGCTGTTTTTT

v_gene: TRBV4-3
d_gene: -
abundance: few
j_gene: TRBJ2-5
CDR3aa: CASSQVFADQETQYF
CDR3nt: TGCGCCAGCAGCCAAGTATTCGCAGATCAAGAGACCCAGTACTTC

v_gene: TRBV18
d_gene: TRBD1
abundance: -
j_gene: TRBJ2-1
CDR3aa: CASSTGQASYNEQFF
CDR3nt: TGTGCCAGCTCCACCGGACAGGCCAGCTACAATGAGCAGTTCTTC

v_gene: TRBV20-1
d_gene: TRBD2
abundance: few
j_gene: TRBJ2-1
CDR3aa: CSAPGLAGSDEQFF
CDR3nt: TGCAGTGCCCCAGGACTAGCGGGATCGGATGAGCAGTTCTTC

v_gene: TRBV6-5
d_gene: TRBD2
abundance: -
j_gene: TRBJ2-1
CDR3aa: CASSYSASGSYNEQFF
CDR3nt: TGTGCCAGCAGTTACTCCGCTAGCGGTTCCTACAATGAGCAGTTCTTC

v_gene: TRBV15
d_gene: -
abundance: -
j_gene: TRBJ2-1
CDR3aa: CATSRGFGYEQFF
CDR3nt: TGTGCCACCAGCAGAGGCTTTGGGTATGAGCAGTTCTTC

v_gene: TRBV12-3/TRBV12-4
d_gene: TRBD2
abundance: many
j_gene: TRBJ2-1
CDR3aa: CASSLGLAGPLYNEQFF
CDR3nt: TGTGCCAGCAGTTTGGGACTAGCGGGCCCTTTATACAATGAGCAGTTCTTC

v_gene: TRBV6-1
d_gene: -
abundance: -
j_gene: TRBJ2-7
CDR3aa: CASRLAGVRGYEQYF
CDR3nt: TGTGCCAGCAGACTGGCGGGAGTCAGGGGCTACGAGCAGTACTTC

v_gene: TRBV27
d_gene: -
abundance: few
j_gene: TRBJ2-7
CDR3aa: CASRLRAGLINEQYF
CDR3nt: TGTGCCAGCAGGCTGCGCGCAGGGCTTATAAACGAGCAGTACTTC

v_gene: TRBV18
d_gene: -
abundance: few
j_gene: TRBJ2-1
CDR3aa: CASHRDYNEQFF
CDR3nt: TGTGCCAGCCACCGGGACTACAATGAGCAGTTCTTC

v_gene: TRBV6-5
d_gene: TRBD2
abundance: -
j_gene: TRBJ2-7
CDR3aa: CASSSLAGGLSSYEQYF
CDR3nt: TGTGCCAGCAGTTCACTAGCGGGAGGGCTCAGCTCCTACGAGCAGTACTTC

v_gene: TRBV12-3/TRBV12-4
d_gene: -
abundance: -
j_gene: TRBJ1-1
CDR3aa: CASNQGLMEAFF
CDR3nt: TGTGCCAGCAACCAGGGTTTGATGGAAGCTTTCTTT

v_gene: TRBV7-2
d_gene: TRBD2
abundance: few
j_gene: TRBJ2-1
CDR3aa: CASSLTSGRNSYNEQFF
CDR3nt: TGTGCCAGCAGCTTAACTAGCGGGAGGAACTCCTACAATGAGCAGTTCTTC

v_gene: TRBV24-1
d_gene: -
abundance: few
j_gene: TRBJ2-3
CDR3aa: CATSAPQGPDTQYF
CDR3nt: TGTGCCACCAGTGCCCCTCAAGGACCGGATACGCAGTATTTT

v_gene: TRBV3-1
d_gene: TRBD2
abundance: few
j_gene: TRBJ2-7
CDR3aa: CASSQLAGGYEQYF
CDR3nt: TGTGCCAGCAGCCAACTAGCGGGAGGCTACGAGCAGTACTTC

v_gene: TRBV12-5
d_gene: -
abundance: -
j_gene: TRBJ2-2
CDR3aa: CASGLAPRGTTRTGELFF
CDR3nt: TGTGCTAGTGGTTTGGCCCCTAGGGGGACCACCCGGACCGGGGAGCTGTTTTTT

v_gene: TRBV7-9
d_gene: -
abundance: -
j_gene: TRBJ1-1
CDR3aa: CASSYQDTEAFF
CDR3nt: TGTGCCAGCAGCTATCAAGACACTGAAGCTTTCTTT

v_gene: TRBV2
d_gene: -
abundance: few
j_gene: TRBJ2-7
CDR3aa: CASRPLGYEQYF
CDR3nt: TGTGCCAGCAGGCCCCTGGGATACGAGCAGTACTTC

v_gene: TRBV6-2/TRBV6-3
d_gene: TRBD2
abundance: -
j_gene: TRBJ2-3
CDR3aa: CASSYAASGSKVQYF
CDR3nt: TGTGCCAGCAGTTACGCCGCTAGCGGGAGTAAGGTGCAGTATTTT

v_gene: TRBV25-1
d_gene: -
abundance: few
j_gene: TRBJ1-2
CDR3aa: CASSLSGTVYGYTF
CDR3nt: TGTGCCAGCAGCCTGTCGGGGACGGTATATGGCTACACCTTC

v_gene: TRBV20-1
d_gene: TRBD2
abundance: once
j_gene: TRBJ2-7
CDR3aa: CSIGLANYEQYF
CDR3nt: TGCTCGATTGGACTAGCGAACTACGAGCAGTACTTC

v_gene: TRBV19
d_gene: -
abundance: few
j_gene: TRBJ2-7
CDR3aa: CATSTVREQYF
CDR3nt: TGTGCCACTTCGACAGTCCGCGAGCAGTACTTC

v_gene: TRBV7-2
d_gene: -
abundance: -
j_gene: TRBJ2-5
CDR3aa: CASSTGKETQYF
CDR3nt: TGTGCCAGCAGCACAGGGAAAGAGACCCAGTACTTC

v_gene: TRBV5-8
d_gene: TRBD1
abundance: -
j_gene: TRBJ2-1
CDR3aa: CASSRRDRGRNEQFF
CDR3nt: TGTGCCAGCAGCCGACGAGACAGGGGTAGAAATGAGCAGTTCTTC